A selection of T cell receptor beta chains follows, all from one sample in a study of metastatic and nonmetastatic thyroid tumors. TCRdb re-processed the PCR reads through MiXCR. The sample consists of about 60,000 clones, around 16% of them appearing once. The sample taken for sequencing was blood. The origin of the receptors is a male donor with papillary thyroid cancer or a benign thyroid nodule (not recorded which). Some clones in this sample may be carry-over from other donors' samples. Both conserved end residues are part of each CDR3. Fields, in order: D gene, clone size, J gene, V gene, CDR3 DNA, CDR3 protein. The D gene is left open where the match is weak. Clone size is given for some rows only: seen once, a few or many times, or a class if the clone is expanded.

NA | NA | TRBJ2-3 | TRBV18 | TGTGCCAGCTCACTCCGGGTCAAGGCTAATCCTAGCACAGATACGCAGTATTTT | CASSLRVKANPSTDTQYF
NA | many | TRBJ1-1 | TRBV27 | TGTGCCAGCAAAGAGGGGGGCGGCACTGAAGCTTTCTTT | CASKEGGGTEAFF
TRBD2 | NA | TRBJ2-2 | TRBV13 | TGTGCCAGCAGCTTTACTAGCGGGAGGGCAGGCGGGGAGCTGTTTTTT | CASSFTSGRAGGELFF
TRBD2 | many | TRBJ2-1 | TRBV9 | TGTGCCAGCAGCGGACTAGCGGGGGGCAATGAGCAGTTCTTC | CASSGLAGGNEQFF
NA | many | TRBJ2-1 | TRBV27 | TGTGCCAGCACCACACCAGGTTACAATGAGCAGTTCTTC | CASTTPGYNEQFF
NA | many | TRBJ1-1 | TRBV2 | TGTGCCAGCAGTGACGGCCGTAACACTGAAGCTTTCTTT | CASSDGRNTEAFF
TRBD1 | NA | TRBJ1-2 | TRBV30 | TGTGCCTGGAGTATGACCGACAGGGAAGCTAACTATGGCTACACCTTC | CAWSMTDREANYGYTF
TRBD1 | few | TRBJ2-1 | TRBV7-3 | TGTGCCAGCAGCCTACAGGGGGCGTTTCGGCTGGGGCGGGAGTCCAATGAGCAGTTCTTC | CASSLQGAFRLGRESNEQFF
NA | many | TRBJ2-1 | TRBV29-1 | TGCAGCGGAGTGGACGGAGGCTCCTACAATGAGCAGTTCTTC | CSGVDGGSYNEQFF
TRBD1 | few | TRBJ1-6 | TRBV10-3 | TGTGCCATCAGGCCCCGACAGGGTGAAAATTCACACCTCCACTTT | CAIRPRQGENSHLHF
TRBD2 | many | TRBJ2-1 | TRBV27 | TGTGCCAGCAATCCAAAGACTAGCGGGGGGGGGGAGCAGTTCTTC | CASNPKTSGGGEQFF
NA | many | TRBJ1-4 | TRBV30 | TGTGCCTGGACGCTCGGGACCACAGCTAATGAAAAACTGTTTTTT | CAWTLGTTANEKLFF
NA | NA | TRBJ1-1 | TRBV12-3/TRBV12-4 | TGTGCCAGCAGTCCACAGACAGGTTGGACTGAAGCTTTCTTT | CASSPQTGWTEAFF
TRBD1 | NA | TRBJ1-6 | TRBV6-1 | TGTGCCAGCAGTAGTGGACAGGGCGGCTCCTATAATTCACCCCTCAACTTT | CASSSGQGGSYNSPLNF
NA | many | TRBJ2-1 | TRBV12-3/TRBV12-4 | TGTGCCAGCAGAAATGGACTACACAATGAGCAGTTCTTC | CASRNGLHNEQFF
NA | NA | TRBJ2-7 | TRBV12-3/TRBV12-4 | TGTGCCAGCAGCCAATCGACCGGGACACTCTGGCAGTACTTC | CASSQSTGTLWQYF
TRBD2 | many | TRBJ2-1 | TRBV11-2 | TGTGCCAGCAGCTTTGGCGGGACTAGCGGGGGGGCCTACAATGAGCAGTTCTTC | CASSFGGTSGGAYNEQFF
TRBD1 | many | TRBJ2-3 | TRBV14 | TGTGCCAGCAGCTGGGACAGGCACACAGATACGCAGTATTTT | CASSWDRHTDTQYF
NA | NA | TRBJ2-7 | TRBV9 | TGTGCCAGCAGCCCCGTGACAGTAACCTACGAGCAGTACTTC | CASSPVTVTYEQYF
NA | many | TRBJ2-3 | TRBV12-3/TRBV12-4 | TGTGCCAGCACCTTCGAAGGTAGCTACACAGATACGCAGTATTTT | CASTFEGSYTDTQYF
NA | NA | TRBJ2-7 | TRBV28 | TGTGCCAGTAGTTCTGGGGGTACTGACTCCTACGAGCAGTACTTC | CASSSGGTDSYEQYF
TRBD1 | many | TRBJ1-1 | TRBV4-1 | TGCGCCAGCAGCCGCAGTCCCGGGACAGGGATGAACACTGAAGCTTTCTTT | CASSRSPGTGMNTEAFF
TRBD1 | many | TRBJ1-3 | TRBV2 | TGTGCCAGCACCGGGGACAGCTCATCTGGAAACACCATATATTTT | CASTGDSSSGNTIYF
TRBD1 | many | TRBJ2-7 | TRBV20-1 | TGCAGTGCTAGAGAGACAGGGGGCCTCTTGGCGCAGTACTTC | CSARETGGLLAQYF
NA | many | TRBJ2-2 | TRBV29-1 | TGCAGCGCTCAGATAGCGGAGCGGAACACTGGGGAGCTGTTTTTT | CSAQIAERNTGELFF
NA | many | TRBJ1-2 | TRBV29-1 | TGCACCATTGACGGGGGAAAATATGGCTACACCTTC | CTIDGGKYGYTF
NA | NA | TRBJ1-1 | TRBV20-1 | TGCAGTGCTAGAGAGGGGGGAAGAGGGGGAAACACTGAAGCTTTCTTT | CSAREGGRGGNTEAFF
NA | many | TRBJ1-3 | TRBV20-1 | TGCAGTGCTATTATGGAATCTGGAAACACCATATATTTT | CSAIMESGNTIYF
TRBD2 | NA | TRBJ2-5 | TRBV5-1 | TGCGCCAGCAGCTTGGGGCTAGCGGGAGGGCCAGAGACCCAGTACTTC | CASSLGLAGGPETQYF
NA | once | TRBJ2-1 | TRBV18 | TGTGCCAGCTCACGAGACCGGGACCGGCAGTTCTTC | CASSRDRDRQFF
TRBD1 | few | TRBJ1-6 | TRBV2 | TGTGCCAGCATCACAGACAGGGGGATCAATTCACCCCTCCACTTT | CASITDRGINSPLHF
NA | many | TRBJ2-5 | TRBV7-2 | TGTGCCAGCAGCATCTGGACCGATCAAGAGACCCAGTACTTC | CASSIWTDQETQYF
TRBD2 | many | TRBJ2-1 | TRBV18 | TGTGCCAGCTCACTGCGACCCCAGACTAGCGGGAGGGCCGCGGATGAGCAGTTCTTC | CASSLRPQTSGRAADEQFF
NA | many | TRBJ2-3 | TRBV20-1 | TGCAGTGCCCGGGGAGCGGGTGGCACAGATACGCAGTATTTT | CSARGAGGTDTQYF
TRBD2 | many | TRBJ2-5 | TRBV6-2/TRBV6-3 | TGTGCCAGCAGTTACGTGCGGGAGGGCCAAGAGACCCAGTACTTC | CASSYVREGQETQYF
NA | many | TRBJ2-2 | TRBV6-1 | TGTGCCAGCAGTCCCCTGAGGGACGGGGAGCTGTTTTTT | CASSPLRDGELFF
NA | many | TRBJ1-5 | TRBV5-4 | TGTGCCAGCAGCTCTGGCCCGCCAGAGAGTAATTCCATACGCAATCAGCCCCAGCATTTT | CASSSGPPESNSIRNQPQHF
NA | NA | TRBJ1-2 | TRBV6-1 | TGTACCAGCACCAACGAGGGGACCAACATCCCATATGGCTACGCCTTC | CTSTNEGTNIPYGYAF
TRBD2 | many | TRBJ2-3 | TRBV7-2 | TGTGCCAGCAGTAGGATAGCGGGAGGGCCTCAGAATACGCAGTATTTT | CASSRIAGGPQNTQYF
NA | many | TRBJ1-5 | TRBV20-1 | TGCAGTGCTAGGGGGGGGTCTGGCAATCAGCCCCAGCATTTT | CSARGGSGNQPQHF
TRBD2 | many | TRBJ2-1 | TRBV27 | TGTGCCAGCAGTTTATACCAGCGGGGGGTCAATGAGCAGTTCTTC | CASSLYQRGVNEQFF
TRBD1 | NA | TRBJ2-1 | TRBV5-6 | TGTGCCAGCAGCCGACAGGGTGACAATGAGCAGTTCTTC | CASSRQGDNEQFF
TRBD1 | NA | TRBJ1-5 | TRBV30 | TGTGCCTGGAGGAGGGGGCTTCAGCCCCAGCATTTT | CAWRRGLQPQHF
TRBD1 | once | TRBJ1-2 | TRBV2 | TGTGCCAGCAGTGAGAGCATTGGACAGGGGGAAGACTATGGCTACACCTTC | CASSESIGQGEDYGYTF
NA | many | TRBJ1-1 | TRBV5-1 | TGCGCCAGCAGCCCCCGACGGGGGACCATGAACACTGAAGCTTTCTTT | CASSPRRGTMNTEAFF
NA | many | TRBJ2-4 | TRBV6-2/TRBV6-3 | TGTGCCAGCAGCCAGGGATGGGGAAGGAGGAGAGGAGAAAACATTCAGTACTTC | CASSQGWGRRRGENIQYF
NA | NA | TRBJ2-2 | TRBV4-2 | TGTGCCAGCAGCCAAGGAGACCGGGGCGATACCGGGGATCTGTTTTTT | CASSQGDRGDTGDLFF
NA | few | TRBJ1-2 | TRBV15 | TGTGCCACCAGCATGACAGTCTACGGCTACACCTTC | CATSMTVYGYTF
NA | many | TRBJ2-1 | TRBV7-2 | TGTGCCAGCGGGGGGGCCCAGCAGTTCTTC | CASGGAQQFF
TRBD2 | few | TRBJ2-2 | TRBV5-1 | TGCGCCAGCGACTCACAAGCGGGAGGAACCGGGGAGCTGTTTTTT | CASDSQAGGTGELFF